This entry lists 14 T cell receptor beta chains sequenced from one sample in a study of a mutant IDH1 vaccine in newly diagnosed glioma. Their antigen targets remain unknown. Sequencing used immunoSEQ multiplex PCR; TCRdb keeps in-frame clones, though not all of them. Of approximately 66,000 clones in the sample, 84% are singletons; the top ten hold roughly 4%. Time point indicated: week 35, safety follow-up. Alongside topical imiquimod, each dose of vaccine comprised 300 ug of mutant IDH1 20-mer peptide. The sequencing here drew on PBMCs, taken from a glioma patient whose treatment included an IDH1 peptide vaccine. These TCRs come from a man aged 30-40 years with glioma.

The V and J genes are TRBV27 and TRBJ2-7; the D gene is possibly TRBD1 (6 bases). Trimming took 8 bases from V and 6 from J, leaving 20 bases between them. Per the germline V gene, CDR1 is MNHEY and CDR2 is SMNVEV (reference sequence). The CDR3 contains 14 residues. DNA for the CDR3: TGTGCCAGCGGCCTCACCCTAGGGGGATCCGAGCAGTACTTC. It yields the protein CASGLTLGGSEQYF.

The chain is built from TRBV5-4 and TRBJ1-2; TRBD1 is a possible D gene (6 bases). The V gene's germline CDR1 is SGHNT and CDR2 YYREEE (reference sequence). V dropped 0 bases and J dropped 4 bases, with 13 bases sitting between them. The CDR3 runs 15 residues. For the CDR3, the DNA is TGTGCCAGCAGCTTGGGGGCAGGGGCGGTCTATGGCTACACCTTC. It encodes CASSLGAGAVYGYTF.

This chain's CDR3 is CASSGGQGGDTQYF. The CDR3, as DNA: TGTGCCAGCAGTGGAGGACAGGGAGGAGATACGCAGTATTTT. V and J are TRBV6-1 and TRBJ2-3, with 8 positions matching TRBD1. The CDR3 runs to 14 residues. Germline lookup yields CDR1 MNHNS and CDR2 SASEGT. V lost 4 bases, J lost 5 bases, and 5 bases stayed unmatched.

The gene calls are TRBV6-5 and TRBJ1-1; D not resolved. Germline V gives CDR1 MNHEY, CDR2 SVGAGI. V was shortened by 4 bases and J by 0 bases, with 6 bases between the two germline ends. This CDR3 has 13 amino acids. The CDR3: CASSSSVNTEAFF. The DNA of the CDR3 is TGTGCCAGCAGTTCCTCAGTGAACACTGAAGCTTTCTTT.

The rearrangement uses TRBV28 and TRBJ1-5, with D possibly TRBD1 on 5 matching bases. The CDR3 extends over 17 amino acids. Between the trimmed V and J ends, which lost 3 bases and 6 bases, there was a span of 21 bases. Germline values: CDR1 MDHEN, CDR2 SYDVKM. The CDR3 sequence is CASSLTGRMIWAQPQHF. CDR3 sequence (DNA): TGTGCCAGCAGTTTGACGGGACGGATGATTTGGGCTCAGCCCCAGCATTTT.

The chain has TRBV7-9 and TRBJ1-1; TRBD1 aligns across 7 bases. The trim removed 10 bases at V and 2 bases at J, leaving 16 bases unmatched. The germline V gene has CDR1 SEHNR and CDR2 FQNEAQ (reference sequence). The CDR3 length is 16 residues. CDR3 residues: CATPRLQGKFNTEAFF. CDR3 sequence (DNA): TGTGCCACCCCCAGGCTACAGGGGAAATTTAACACTGAAGCTTTCTTT.

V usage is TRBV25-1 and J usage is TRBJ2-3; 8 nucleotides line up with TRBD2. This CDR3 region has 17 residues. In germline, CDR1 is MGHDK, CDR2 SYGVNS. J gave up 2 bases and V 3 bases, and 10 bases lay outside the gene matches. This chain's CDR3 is CASSEGAGGSTTDTQYF. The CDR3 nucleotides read TGTGCCAGCAGTGAGGGTGCGGGGGGCTCTACCACAGATACGCAGTATTTT. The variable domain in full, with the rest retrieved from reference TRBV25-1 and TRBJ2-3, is EADIYQTPRYLVIGTGKKITLECSQTMGHDKMYWYQQDPGMELHLIHYSYGVNSTEKGDLSSESTVSRIRTEHFPLTLESARPSHTSQYLCASSEGAGGSTTDTQYFGPGTRLTVL.

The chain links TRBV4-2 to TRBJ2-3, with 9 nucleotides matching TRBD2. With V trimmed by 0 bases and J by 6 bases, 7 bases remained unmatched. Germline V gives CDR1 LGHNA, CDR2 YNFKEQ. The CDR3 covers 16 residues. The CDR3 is CASSQEAGGGADTQYF. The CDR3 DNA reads TGTGCCAGCAGCCAAGAGGCAGGCGGGGGGGCCGATACGCAGTATTTT.

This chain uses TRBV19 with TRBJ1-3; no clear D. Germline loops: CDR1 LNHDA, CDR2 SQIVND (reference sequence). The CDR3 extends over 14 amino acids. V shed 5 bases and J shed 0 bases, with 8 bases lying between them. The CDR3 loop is CASSAGISGNTIYF. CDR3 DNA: TGTGCCAGTAGTGCGGGGATCTCTGGAAACACCATATATTTT.

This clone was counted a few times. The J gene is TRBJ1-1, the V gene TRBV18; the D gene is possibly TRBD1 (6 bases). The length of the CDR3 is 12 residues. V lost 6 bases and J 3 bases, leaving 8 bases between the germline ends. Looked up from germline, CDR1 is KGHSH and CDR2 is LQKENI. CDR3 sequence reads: CASSRGDTEAFF. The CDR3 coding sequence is TGTGCCAGCTCTAGGGGGGACACTGAAGCTTTCTTT. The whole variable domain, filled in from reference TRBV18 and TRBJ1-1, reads NAGVMQNPRHLVRRRGQEARLRCSPMKGHSHVYWYRQLPEEGLKFMVYLQKENIIDESGMPKERFSAEFPKEGPSILRIQQVVRGDSAAYFCASSRGDTEAFFGQGTRLTVV.

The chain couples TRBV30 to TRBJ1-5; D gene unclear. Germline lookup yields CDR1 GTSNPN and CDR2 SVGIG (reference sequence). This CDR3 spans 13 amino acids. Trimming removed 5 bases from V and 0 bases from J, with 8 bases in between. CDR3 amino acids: CAWGGDSNQPQHF. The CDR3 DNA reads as TGTGCCTGGGGAGGTGATAGCAATCAGCCCCAGCATTTT.

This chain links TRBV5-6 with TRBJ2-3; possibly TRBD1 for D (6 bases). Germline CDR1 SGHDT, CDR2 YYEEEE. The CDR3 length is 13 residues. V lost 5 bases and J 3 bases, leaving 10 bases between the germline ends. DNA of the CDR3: TGTGCCAGCAGTAAGACAGGAACAGATACGCAGTATTTT. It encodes CASSKTGTDTQYF.

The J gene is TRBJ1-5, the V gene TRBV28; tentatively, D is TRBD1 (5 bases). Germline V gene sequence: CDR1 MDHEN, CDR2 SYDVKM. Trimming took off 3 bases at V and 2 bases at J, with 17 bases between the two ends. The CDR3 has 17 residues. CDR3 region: CASSLGRAGVGNQPQHF. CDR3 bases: TGTGCCAGCAGTTTGGGCAGGGCGGGAGTAGGCAATCAGCCCCAGCATTTT.

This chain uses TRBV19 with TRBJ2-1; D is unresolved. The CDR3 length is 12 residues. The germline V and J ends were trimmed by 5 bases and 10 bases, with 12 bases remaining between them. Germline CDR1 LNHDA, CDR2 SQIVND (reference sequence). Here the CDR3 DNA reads TGTGCCAGTAGTTTCGCTGTGGGGGAGCAGTTCTTC. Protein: CASSFAVGEQFF.